This T cell receptor (beta chain) was obtained from a study of T-cell reconstitution after alpha-beta-depleted transplantation in children. Library preparation (for TCRbeta) was performed with unique molecular identifiers. TCRdb reanalysed the PCR reads using MiXCR and keeps one entry per CDR3 protein. The repertoire includes roughly 500,000 distinct CDR3 sequences, approximately 12% of them detected once, and about 5% sits in the top ten. The source is a human donor who donated a stem cell graft to a child with combined immunodeficiency. Sequenced material: PBMCs from the stem cell graft donor, taken from the stem cell graft.

The CDR3 spells CASSFPASGVNNEQFF. The CDR3 nucleotides read TGTGCCAGCAGCTTCCCAGCTAGCGGGGTTAACAATGAGCAGTTCTTC. V is TRBV7-2 and J is TRBJ2-1; 9 nucleotides line up with TRBD2. Germline V CDR1 and CDR2: SGHTA, FQGNSA. Germline trimming cut 3 bases from V and 5 bases from J; bases unmatched to any gene: 8. This CDR3 region has 16 residues. Using reference TRBV7-2 and TRBJ2-1 for the parts outside the CDR3, the full variable domain is GAGVSQSPSNKVTEKGKDVELRCDPISGHTALYWYRQSLGQGLEFLIYFQGNSAPDKSGLPSDRFSAERTGGSVSTLTIQRTQQEDSAVYLCASSFPASGVNNEQFFGPGTRLTVL.